This TCR beta chain was recorded in a study of blood T cells in healthy people across ages. The CDR3 runs 14 residues. CDR1 is SNHLY, CDR2 FYNNEI, per germline. V lost 4 bases to trimming and J lost 12 bases, with 18 bases between them. Primed by a sample-barcoded 5' primer and a J-beta primer mix, a second PCR proceeded for roughly 6 to 12 cycles. TCRdb reprocessed the 5' RACE reads with MiXCR, giving one entry per CDR3 protein. The sample holds about 930,000 distinct CDR3 sequences, 25% to 30% seen once. This clonotype came up a few times. The sample also formed part of further work on T cells of mothers and their children.

The clonotype originates from a woman aged 40-49 years in good health. Sample: blood. J is TRBJ1-4 and V is TRBV2, with D tentatively TRBD1 (5 bases). The CDR3 nucleotides read TGTGCCAGCAGTGTAGCATCCGGGCCGGGACAACTGTTTTTT. As protein: CASSVASGPGQLFF.